The 25 T cell receptor beta chains in this list originate from one sample, sequenced in a study of spatial heterogeneity in lung cancer. One entry per CDR3 protein results from TCRdb running MiXCR on the 5' RACE reads. The sample contains about 15,000 distinct CDR3 sequences, about 10% of which appear only once. Specified time point: sample taken at primary tumor resection. No cells were sorted before sequencing. The whole RNA sequenced was extracted from tumor, nontumor lung or frozen PBMC. Sequences were derived from PBMCs, sampled at surgery. These receptors all stem from a female donor with early-stage non-small cell lung cancer.

The chain recombines TRBV12-3 or TRBV12-4 with TRBJ1-1, with D uncertain. The V end lost 5 bases, the J end lost 1 base, and 17 bases lay between the germline ends. The CDR3 covers 16 residues. CDR3: CASSPRRVRENTEAFF. The CDR3 DNA reads TGTGCCAGCAGTCCGCGAAGGGTGCGGGAGAACACTGAAGCTTTCTTT.

This clonotype showed up many times. This chain's CDR3 is CASRTPYEQYF. CDR3 nucleotides: TGTGCCAGCAGAACTCCTTACGAGCAGTACTTC. V usage is TRBV28 and J usage is TRBJ2-7; D is ambiguous. CDR1 and CDR2 from the germline V gene are MDHEN and SYDVKM. The CDR3 loop spans 11 amino acids. Trimming left V 6 bases short and J 4 bases short, with 7 bases between.

This clonotype was recorded at least ten times. V gene TRBV27 combines with J gene TRBJ1-5; no clear D gene. Germline V gene lookup returns CDR1 MNHEY and CDR2 SMNVEV (reference sequence). V was shortened by 4 bases and J by 5 bases, with 9 bases between the two germline ends. The CDR3 runs to 13 residues. DNA of the CDR3: TGTGCCAGCAGTTACGGAGCATATCAGCCCCAGCATTTT. It yields the protein CASSYGAYQPQHF.

This chain connects TRBV18 to TRBJ2-2, with D uncertain. V was clipped by 5 bases and J by 1 base, with 5 bases between them. The CDR3 extends over 13 amino acids. Germline lookup yields CDR1 KGHSH and CDR2 LQKENI. The CDR3 sequence: CASSLVNTGELFF. The CDR3 region has the DNA TGTGCCAGCTCATTGGTGAACACCGGGGAGCTGTTTTTT. Filled out from reference TRBV18 and TRBJ2-2, the complete variable domain reads NAGVMQNPRHLVRRRGQEARLRCSPMKGHSHVYWYRQLPEEGLKFMVYLQKENIIDESGMPKERFSAEFPKEGPSILRIQQVVRGDSAAYFCASSLVNTGELFFGEGSRLTVL.

This clonotype was seen at least ten times. J is TRBJ2-7 and V is TRBV6-1, with TRBD2 identical over 15 bases. Germline V CDR1 and CDR2: MNHNS, SASEGT. The V segment lost 6 bases and the J segment 5 bases; nucleotides outside the gene matches: 11. This CDR3 has 17 amino acids. The CDR3 here is CASRTGTSGGSLHEQYF. The CDR3, as DNA: TGTGCCAGCAGGACCGGGACTAGCGGGGGGTCGCTCCACGAGCAGTACTTC.

This clonotype appeared many times. The CDR3 DNA reads TGTGCCAGCAGTTACGGCCTCCCCGACAACACCGGGGAGCTGTTTTTT. Translated: CASSYGLPDNTGELFF. The chain joins TRBV6-2 or TRBV6-3 to TRBJ2-2; D remains ambiguous. Germline V gene sequence: CDR1 MNHEY, CDR2 SVGEGT. V gave up 2 bases and J gave up 2 bases, with 12 bases separating them. The CDR3 consists of 16 residues.

At least ten counts were recorded for this clonotype. The rearrangement links TRBV18 to TRBJ2-1; 10 bases agree with TRBD2. CDR3 length: 13 residues. The trim removed 6 bases at V and 9 bases at J, leaving 5 bases unmatched. Germline assignment: CDR1 KGHSH and CDR2 LQKENI. In nucleotides, the CDR3 is TGTGCCAGCTCGCCCAGCGGGGGGGGTGAGCAGTTCTTC. Translation: CASSPSGGGEQFF.

This clonotype was recorded at least ten times. The chain combines TRBV2 with TRBJ2-2; TRBD1 aligns across 7 bases. Germline trimming cut 7 bases from V and 2 bases from J; bases unmatched to any gene: 10. Germline-derived CDR1 and CDR2 are SNHLY and FYNNEI. This CDR3 region has 16 residues. The CDR3: CASMGQGVINTGELFF. For the CDR3, the DNA is TGTGCCAGCATGGGTCAGGGGGTTATTAACACCGGGGAGCTGTTTTTT.

This clonotype was counted ten times or more. The chain joins TRBV5-1 to TRBJ2-1, with 8 nucleotides matching TRBD1. J gave up 6 bases and V 0 bases, and 2 bases lay outside the gene matches. The CDR3 extends over 14 amino acids. Germline CDR1 SGHRS, CDR2 YFSETQ. In DNA form, the CDR3 reads TGCGCCAGCAGCTTGGAACAGGGGGTCAATGAGCAGTTCTTC. Amino acid sequence: CASSLEQGVNEQFF.

This clonotype was observed many times. V and J are TRBV7-9 and TRBJ1-3, with D tentatively TRBD1 (5 bases). Deletions cut 3 bases from V and 0 bases from J, with 21 bases between. Germline V lookup: CDR1 SEHNR, CDR2 FQNEAQ (reference sequence). There are 19 residues in the CDR3. DNA for the CDR3: TGTGCCAGCAGCTTCTCCACAACTATACGGGACGGCTCTGGAAACACCATATATTTT. This sequence encodes CASSFSTTIRDGSGNTIYF. Based on the CDR3 plus reference TRBV7-9 and TRBJ1-3, the full variable domain is DTGVSQNPRHKITKRGQNVTFRCDPISEHNRLYWYRQTLGQGPEFLTYFQNEAQLEKSRLLSDRFSAERPKGSFSTLEIQRTEQGDSAMYLCASSFSTTIRDGSGNTIYFGEGSWLTVV.

The V gene is TRBV2, the J gene TRBJ2-2; 9 positions match TRBD2. The CDR3 is made up of 15 amino acids. Germline assignment: CDR1 SNHLY and CDR2 FYNNEI. V was clipped by 6 bases and J by 7 bases; unmatched bases: 9. The CDR3 DNA reads as TGTGCCAGCAGGAGACTAGCGGAGGGCGGCGGGGAGCTGTTTTTT. Translation gives CASRRLAEGGGELFF.

Judged by abundance, this clonotype is medium-sized. The chain couples TRBV12-3 or TRBV12-4 to TRBJ1-6; TRBD1 aligns across 7 bases. The ends lost 5 bases at V and 8 bases at J; junction bases unmatched: 9. The CDR3 contains 15 residues. This CDR3 is CASSLLQGSHSPLHF. Written as DNA, the CDR3 is TGTGCCAGCAGTCTTCTACAGGGGAGTCATTCACCCCTCCACTTT.

This clonotype has ten or more counts. The chain carries TRBV6-5 and TRBJ2-1, with 11 bases identical to TRBD1. Losses at the gene ends were 6 bases for V and 3 bases for J; bases not matched to a gene: 10. CDR3 length equals 17 residues. CDR1 and CDR2 from the germline V gene are MNHEY and SVGAGI. The CDR3: CASRMGTGGGLYNEQFF. The CDR3 DNA reads as TGTGCCAGCAGAATGGGGACAGGGGGTGGACTCTACAATGAGCAGTTCTTC.

This clonotype was found many times. This chain links TRBV10-2 with TRBJ1-2, with no clear D. V lost 3 bases, J lost 2 bases, and 16 bases lay in between. Germline-derived CDR1 and CDR2 are WSHSY and SAAADI. This CDR3 contains 16 residues. The CDR3 loop is CASSDKGVVWNYGYTF. The CDR3 region has the DNA TGCGCCAGCAGTGATAAGGGAGTGGTATGGAACTATGGCTACACCTTC.

The genes are TRBV30 and TRBJ1-2; 9 bases align to TRBD1. Germline V gene data show CDR1 as GTSNPN and CDR2 as SVGIG (reference sequence). The CDR3 spans 12 residues. CDR3 region: CAESGQGDGYTF. The CDR3 DNA is TGTGCTGAGTCGGGACAGGGAGATGGCTACACCTTC.

This clonotype was observed many times. The V and J genes are TRBV20-1 and TRBJ2-7; D unclear. The CDR3 is made up of 12 amino acids. The V and J ends lost 1 base and 3 bases respectively, with 7 bases between them. Germline V gene lookup returns CDR1 DFQATT and CDR2 SNEGSKA (reference sequence). The CDR3 sequence is CSARGLGYEQYF. As DNA, the CDR3 is TGCAGTGCTAGAGGTCTGGGCTACGAGCAGTACTTC.

The table lists this clonotype with a few counts. J is TRBJ2-7 and V is TRBV7-8, with D hard to call. The V and J ends lost 0 bases and 1 base respectively, with 4 bases between them. The CDR3 extends over 13 amino acids. Germline values: CDR1 SGHVS, CDR2 FQNEAQ. CDR3 amino acids: CASSLAESYEQYF. The CDR3 DNA is TGTGCCAGCAGCTTAGCAGAGTCCTACGAGCAGTACTTC.

This clonotype was picked up many times. The chain combines TRBV5-1 with TRBJ1-3; unclear D gene. Germline CDR1 SGHRS, CDR2 YFSETQ. Trimming took off 0 bases at V and 2 bases at J, with 9 bases between the two ends. This CDR3 has 15 residues. In DNA, the CDR3 is TGCGCCAGCAGCTTGGGGCAGACTACTGGAAACACCATATATTTT. Encoded protein: CASSLGQTTGNTIYF.

This clonotype showed up just a few times. The rearrangement joins TRBV27 to TRBJ1-6, with 7 bases aligning to TRBD1. Unmatched junction bases numbered 6, after V lost 6 bases and J lost 16 bases. This CDR3 contains 11 residues. The germline V gene has CDR1 MNHEY and CDR2 SMNVEV (reference sequence). In nucleotides, the CDR3 is TGTGCCAGCAGAAAACAGGGGCAACTCCACTTT. Its protein product is CASRKQGQLHF.

This clonotype is termed medium-sized (0.01 to 0.1%). V gene TRBV20-1 combines with J gene TRBJ1-6, with 7 bases that match TRBD1. This CDR3 is built from 17 residues. Germline-derived CDR1 and CDR2 are DFQATT and SNEGSKA (reference sequence). Trimming removed 0 bases from V and 1 base from J; junction bases left unmatched: 6. The CDR3 coding sequence is TGCAGTGCTAGAGACGCCGGCAGGGGGTCCTATAATTCACCCCTCCACTTT. It codes for CSARDAGRGSYNSPLHF.

The gene calls are TRBV7-7 and TRBJ2-5; unclear D gene. CDR3 length: 14 amino acids. Trimming removed 0 bases at V and 0 bases at J, with 5 bases between. CDR1 and CDR2 from the germline V gene are SSHAT and FNYEAQ (reference sequence). The CDR3, as DNA: TGTGCCAGCAGCTTAGCTCTAAACCAAGAGACCCAGTACTTC. It encodes CASSLALNQETQYF. The full variable domain, rest sourced from reference TRBV7-7 and TRBJ2-5, is GAGVSQSPRYKVTKRGQDVTLRCDPISSHATLYWYQQALGQGPEFLTYFNYEAQPDKSGLPSDRFSAERPEGSISTLTIQRTEQRDSAMYRCASSLALNQETQYFGPGTRLLVL.

This clonotype was picked up many times. The chain is built from TRBV6-2 or TRBV6-3 and TRBJ2-7; TRBD2 agrees at 8 bases. Germline V lookup: CDR1 MNHEY, CDR2 SVGEGT. Losses at the gene ends were 7 bases for V and 2 bases for J; bases not matched to a gene: 10. The CDR3 contains 15 residues. The CDR3 sequence: CASTPGGHKTYEQYF. DNA of the CDR3: TGTGCCAGCACCCCGGGGGGGCACAAGACCTACGAGCAGTACTTC.

This clonotype showed up many times. This chain links TRBV6-1 with TRBJ2-1; 10 nucleotides match TRBD1. CDR1 MNHNS and CDR2 SASEGT come from the germline V gene. The CDR3 spans 15 residues. The J segment lost 9 bases and the V segment lost 4 bases, leaving 9 bases of the junction unmatched. The CDR3 sequence: CASSVRDRGLVEQFF. The CDR3 coding sequence is TGTGCCAGCAGTGTCCGGGACAGGGGATTAGTTGAGCAGTTCTTC.

This clonotype was detected many times. J is TRBJ2-1 and V is TRBV6-1; weak D call: TRBD1 (6 bases). The V end lost 6 bases, the J end lost 3 bases, and 12 bases lay between the germline ends. The V gene's germline CDR1 is MNHNS and CDR2 SASEGT. The CDR3 contains 14 residues. In DNA, the CDR3 is TGTGCCAGCAGGGGGGCATTGGGCTACAATGAGCAGTTCTTC. Translated, it gives CASRGALGYNEQFF.

Worth noting for this clonotype: A much larger clone differs by one base, so this may be a read error. V gene TRBV12-3 or TRBV12-4 combines with J gene TRBJ2-7, with D tentatively TRBD1 or TRBD2 (5 bases each). The CDR3 spans 13 residues. The DNA of the CDR3 is TGTGCCAGCAGTTGGGGGAACTCCTACGGGCAGTACTTC. Encoded protein: CASSWGNSYGQYF.